A selection of T cell receptor beta chains follows, all from one sample in a study of vaccination effects on CD4 cells after COVID-19. Sequencing was performed with immunoSEQ multiplex PCR; in TCRdb, only in-frame clones are kept and a portion is missing. Counted here are 37,000 or so clones, under 70% occurring once; the ten biggest clones make up about 7.7%. These receptors have no identified antigens. Sequenced here: CD4+ T cells from PBMCs cultured without peptide, sampled after COVID-19 vaccination. Receptors originate from a human donor who received a COVID-19 vaccine. The CDR3 runs from the conserved cysteine through the conserved F or W. A D gene is named only where the DNA matches it firmly. Only some rows state a clone size, as once, few, many or a class for expanded clones.

j_call v_call clone_size d_call cdr3_nt cdr3_aa
TRBJ2-1 TRBV7-8 . . TGTGCCAGCAGGGGAAAGCGAGCATCCTACAATGAGCAGTTCTTC CASRGKRASYNEQFF
TRBJ2-1 TRBV5-4 few . TGTGCCAGCAGCGCCCGTACTAACAATGAGCAGTTCTTC CASSARTNNEQFF
TRBJ2-7 TRBV30 . TRBD1 TGTGCCTGGGCCTTCCTCGGGACAGTATCCTACGAGCAGTACTTC CAWAFLGTVSYEQYF
TRBJ1-1 TRBV3-1/TRBV3-2 . . TGTGCCAGCAGCCAAGATGGATCAGGGGCAGCTTTCTTT CASSQDGSGAAFF
TRBJ2-1 TRBV10-3 . TRBD2 TGTGCCATCAGGGATAGCGGGGGGGGCTACAATGAGCAGTTCTTC CAIRDSGGGYNEQFF
TRBJ1-1 TRBV5-1 . . TGCGCCAGCAGCTTGGATCGGGGGGACGCTTTCTTT CASSLDRGDAFF
TRBJ2-1 TRBV6-4 . . TGTGCCAGCAGTAAGGACACCTACAATGAGCAGTTCTTC CASSKDTYNEQFF
TRBJ2-7 TRBV3-1/TRBV3-2 few . TGTGCCAGCAGCCTCCGGGACGGGACCTACGAGCAGTACTTC CASSLRDGTYEQYF
TRBJ2-1 TRBV6-5 few TRBD2 TGTGCCAGCAGGAGGAGCGGGGGCCGCTACAATGAGCAGTTCTTC CASRRSGGRYNEQFF
TRBJ2-3 TRBV18 . . TGTGCCAGCTTTGAGGGGGGCACAGATACGCAGTATTTT CASFEGGTDTQYF
TRBJ2-4 TRBV11-2 . . TGTGCCAGCAGCCCCGGACAGTTCCTAGGCATTCAGTACTTC CASSPGQFLGIQYF
TRBJ1-2 TRBV6-2/TRBV6-3 . . TGTGCCAGCAGTTACGGGGCAGGGGTGCTAAACTATGGCTACACCTTC CASSYGAGVLNYGYTF
TRBJ2-5 TRBV2 once TRBD2 TGTGCCAGCAGTGAAACTAGCGGCTTAGAGACCCAGTACTTC CASSETSGLETQYF
TRBJ2-7 TRBV10-2 . . TGCGCCAGCAGTTGGCAGGAAAACTACGAGCAGTACTTC CASSWQENYEQYF
TRBJ2-4 TRBV4-1 . . TGCGCCAGCAGCCAAGAGGAAACGGGACGGGTGTACTTC CASSQEETGRVYF
TRBJ2-5 TRBV2 . TRBD2 TGTGCCAGCAGCCCGGGACTAGTGATAAGAACCCAGTACTTC CASSPGLVIRTQYF
TRBJ2-1 TRBV14 . TRBD2 TGTGCCAGCAGCCAAGAACGATTGACTAGCGGGGGAGGCAATGAGCAGTTCTTC CASSQERLTSGGGNEQFF
TRBJ2-5 TRBV7-2 . TRBD2 TGTGCCAGCAGGGCCGGGAGGGGGGTTTTGAAGACCCAGTACTTC CASRAGRGVLKTQYF
TRBJ1-1 TRBV13 . . TGTGCCAGCAGCTTAGTGACGTCCAGAGGCACTGAAGCTTTCTTT CASSLVTSRGTEAFF
TRBJ1-2 TRBV15 . TRBD1 TGTGCCACCAGCAGAGAGACAGGGGGCCCTAACTATGGCTACACCTTC CATSRETGGPNYGYTF
TRBJ1-4 TRBV7-9 . TRBD1 TGTGCCAGCAGCCCCCGCCAGGGGGCCTACGAAAAACTGTTTTTT CASSPRQGAYEKLFF
TRBJ2-5 TRBV24-1 . . TGTGCCACCAGTGATCGAGGACACCTGAAAGAGACCCAGTACTTC CATSDRGHLKETQYF
TRBJ2-7 TRBV3-1/TRBV3-2 few TRBD1 TGTGCCAGCAGCCAAGTCGGGACAGGATACGAGCAGTACTTC CASSQVGTGYEQYF
TRBJ2-5 TRBV4-1 . TRBD2 TGCGCCAGCAGCCAAGGTATAGCGGGGCCAGACGAGACCCAGTACTTC CASSQGIAGPDETQYF
TRBJ1-1 TRBV6-5 . . TGTGCCAGCAGTAGGGGCGCAGGGGACACTGAAGCTTTCTTT CASSRGAGDTEAFF